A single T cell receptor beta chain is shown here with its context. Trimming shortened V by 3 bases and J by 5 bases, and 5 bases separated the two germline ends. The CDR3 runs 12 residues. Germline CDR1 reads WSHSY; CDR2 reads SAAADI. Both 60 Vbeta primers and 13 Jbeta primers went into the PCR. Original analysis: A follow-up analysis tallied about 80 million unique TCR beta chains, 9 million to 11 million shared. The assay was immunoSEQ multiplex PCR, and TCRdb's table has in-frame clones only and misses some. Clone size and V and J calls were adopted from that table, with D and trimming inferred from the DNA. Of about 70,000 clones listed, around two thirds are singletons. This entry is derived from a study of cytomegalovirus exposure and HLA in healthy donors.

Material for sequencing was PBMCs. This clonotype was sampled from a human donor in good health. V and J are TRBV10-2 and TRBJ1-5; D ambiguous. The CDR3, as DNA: TGCGCCAGCAGTGACCCTTATCAGCCCCAGCATTTT. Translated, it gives CASSDPYQPQHF.